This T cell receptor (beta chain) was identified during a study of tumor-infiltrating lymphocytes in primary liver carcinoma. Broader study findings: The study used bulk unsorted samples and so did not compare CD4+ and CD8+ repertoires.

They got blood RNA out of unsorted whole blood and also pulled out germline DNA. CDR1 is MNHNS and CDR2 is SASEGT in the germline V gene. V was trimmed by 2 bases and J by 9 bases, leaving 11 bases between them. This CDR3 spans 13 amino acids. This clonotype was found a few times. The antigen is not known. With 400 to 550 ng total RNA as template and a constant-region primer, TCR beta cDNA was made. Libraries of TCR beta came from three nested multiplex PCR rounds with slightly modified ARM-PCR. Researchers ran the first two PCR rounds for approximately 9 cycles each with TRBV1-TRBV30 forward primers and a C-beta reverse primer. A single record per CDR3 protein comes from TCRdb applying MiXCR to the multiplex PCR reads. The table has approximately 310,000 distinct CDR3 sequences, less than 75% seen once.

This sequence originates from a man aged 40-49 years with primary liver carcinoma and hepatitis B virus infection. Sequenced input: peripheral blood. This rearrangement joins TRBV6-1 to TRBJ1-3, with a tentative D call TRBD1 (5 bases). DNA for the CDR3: TGTGCCAGCAGTGAAAGGGGTGCGGGCACCATATATTTT. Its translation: CASSERGAGTIYF.